This TCR beta chain was captured in a study of cytomegalovirus exposure and HLA in healthy donors. Study-wide results and caveats: TCR beta sequences reportedly predicted most subjects' HLA-A and HLA-B alleles accurately. Across donors, presence/absence analyses took sequencing depth to be roughly uniform. Solely CMV serostatus was available to characterize immune exposure.

In the case of this clone: What it binds is unknown.

Primers included in the PCR were 60 Vbeta and 13 Jbeta primers. Here immunoSEQ multiplex PCR was the method, and the copy in TCRdb shows in-frame clones only, minus some. The sample has about 140,000 clones; almost 80% are singletons. The germline V and J ends were trimmed by 5 bases and 3 bases, with 13 bases remaining between them. This CDR3 contains 14 residues. The V gene's germline CDR1 is SGHAT and CDR2 FQNNGV. The clonotype originates from a woman in her thirties in good health and CMV-seronegative. Sequencing used PBMCs. The gene calls are TRBV11-2 and TRBJ2-5, with D possibly TRBD1 on 5 matching bases. The CDR3 bases are TGTGCCAGCAGCAACCGACAGCGAGAAGAGACCCAGTACTTC. As protein: CASSNRQREETQYF.